The T cell receptor beta chain under discussion was sequenced for a study of blood T cell repertoires in COVID-19. Germline lookup yields CDR1 SGHRS and CDR2 YFSETQ. CDR3 length: 16 amino acids. V was pared by 0 bases and J by 5 bases, with 17 bases between. Only in-frame clones appear in the TCRdb table, and some are missing; sequencing was by immunoSEQ multiplex PCR. This repertoire shows a few hundred thousand clones, about 85% found once; its top ten account for approximately 0.94%. The rearrangement uses TRBV5-1 and TRBJ2-5; weak D call: TRBD1 (5 bases). This clonotype originated in a human donor with COVID-19, enrolled during active disease. The donor label of this sample is uncertain. Sequenced material: peripheral blood. The CDR3 region is CASSLGLGRVDETQYF. CDR3 sequence (DNA): TGCGCCAGCAGCTTGGGATTAGGCAGGGTCGACGAGACCCAGTACTTC.